The 18 T cell receptor beta chains presented below share a single source sample, sequenced in a study of T cells in Graves' hyperthyroidism and ophthalmopathy (dated by TCRdb to about 2019). The receptor library was made with multiplex PCR. The reads were generated on an Illumina HiSeq 2000. TCR beta CDR3 regions were amplified from RNA transcripts. The TCR CDR3 was subjected to a first round of RT-PCR using the HTBI primer set and the Qiagen OneStep RT-PCR kit. In TCRdb, the public reads were trimmed at Q25 with fastp and aligned with MiXCR, with productive beta chains retained. Merged by CDR3 protein, the rows form single entries marked with the most common genes and DNA. Recorded for this sample are about 100,000 distinct CDR3 sequences; 15% to 20% of them occurred a single time. The top ten constitute about 44% of the sample. Input material: blood. The source of these receptors is a woman aged 45-59 years with Graves' hyperthyroidism.

Ten or more counts support this clonotype. The chain couples TRBV7-8 to TRBJ2-2, with D possibly being TRBD1 (5 bases). CDR3 length equals 16 residues. Germline loops: CDR1 SGHVS, CDR2 FQNEAQ. V was cut by 2 bases and J by 3 bases, with 13 bases left in between. CDR3 loop: CASSLRGGADTGELFF. Written as DNA, the CDR3 is TGTGCCAGCAGCTTAAGGGGCGGCGCGGACACCGGGGAGCTGTTTTTT.

This clonotype was detected ten times or more. The chain uses TRBV20-1 and TRBJ1-1; D possibly corresponds to TRBD1 (6 bases). CDR3 length: 13 residues. V dropped 5 bases and J dropped 7 bases, with 17 bases sitting between them. Germline CDR1 is DFQATT and CDR2 is SNEGSKA (reference sequence). The chain's CDR3 is CSAFRDIRLEAFF. CDR3 coding DNA: TGCAGTGCTTTCCGGGACATAAGACTTGAAGCTTTCTTT.

This clonotype showed up many times. The rearrangement uses TRBV7-8 and TRBJ1-3; unclear D gene. The CDR3 length is 15 residues. Deletions cut 0 bases from V and 0 bases from J, with 6 bases between. The germline CDR1 and CDR2 sequences are SGHVS and FQNEAQ. CDR3 DNA: TGTGCCAGCAGCTTAGCCCCCAGCTCTGGAAACACCATATATTTT. Its translation: CASSLAPSSGNTIYF.

This clonotype was picked up many times. The chain is built from TRBV20-1 and TRBJ2-5, with TRBD2 matching over 11 bases. Germline V lookup: CDR1 DFQATT, CDR2 SNEGSKA (reference sequence). This CDR3 spans 15 amino acids. V was clipped by 5 bases and J by 4 bases; unmatched bases: 9. The CDR3 here is CSAPLAGGPRETQYF. The CDR3 DNA reads as TGCAGTGCTCCTTTAGCGGGAGGGCCAAGAGAGACCCAGTACTTC.

This clonotype was seen many times. This sequence joins TRBV7-6 and TRBJ1-4, with D maybe TRBD1 (6 bases). Trimming removed 5 bases from V and 0 bases from J, with 10 bases in between. From germline, CDR1 is SGHVS and CDR2 FNYEAQ. CDR3 length equals 15 residues. CDR3 amino acids: CASSRTEATNEKLFF. CDR3 DNA sequence: TGTGCCAGCAGCCGGACAGAAGCAACTAATGAAAAACTGTTTTTT.

This clonotype has a count of ten or more. The chain couples TRBV6-1 to TRBJ2-2; D is unresolved. Between the trimmed V and J ends, which lost 9 bases and 7 bases, there was a span of 9 bases. Germline assignment: CDR1 MNHNS and CDR2 SASEGT. The CDR3 runs to 11 residues. CDR3 nucleotides: TGTGCCAGTGAGTCGGGCGGGGAGCTGTTTTTT. Its protein is CASESGGELFF.

This clonotype showed up many times. The rearrangement links TRBV3-1 to TRBJ2-7; D gene unclear. Germline CDR1 and CDR2: LGHDT and YNNKEL (reference sequence). The CDR3 is 13 residues long. With 5 bases removed from V and 3 bases from J, the gap between germline ends came to 11 bases. The CDR3 loop is CASSSRADYEQYF. The DNA for the CDR3 is TGTGCCAGCAGCAGCCGGGCTGACTACGAGCAGTACTTC.

This clonotype turned up a few times. This chain connects TRBV28 to TRBJ2-2, with D possibly TRBD2 on 5 matching bases. This CDR3 is built from 13 residues. In germline, CDR1 is MDHEN, CDR2 SYDVKM. V was cut by 7 bases and J by 2 bases, with 8 bases left in between. The CDR3 loop is CASTGSNTGELFF. In nucleotides, the CDR3 is TGTGCCAGCACGGGATCCAACACCGGGGAGCTGTTTTTT.

This clonotype has a count of ten or more. The chain combines TRBV6-1 with TRBJ1-2, with D tentatively TRBD1 (5 bases). This CDR3 spans 15 amino acids. Germline V lookup: CDR1 MNHNS, CDR2 SASEGT. The germline V and J ends were trimmed by 6 bases and 4 bases, with 18 bases remaining between them. This CDR3 is CASRPGTGKIYGYTF. The CDR3 nucleotides read TGTGCCAGCAGACCCGGGACGGGGAAGATCTATGGCTACACCTTC.

This clonotype was seen a few times. The rearrangement links TRBV19 to TRBJ2-7; TRBD2 is a possible D gene (6 bases). The germline gives CDR1 LNHDA, CDR2 SQIVND (reference sequence). V was clipped by 6 bases and J by 0 bases, with 21 bases between them. The CDR3 has 17 residues. Here the CDR3 reads CASRSLSGGTSSYEQYF. DNA of the CDR3: TGTGCCAGTAGATCCTTAAGCGGCGGGACTTCCTCCTACGAGCAGTACTTC.

As regards this clonotype: Sequence at one end of the junction differs from germline and may be a read error. The chain links TRBV5-1 to TRBJ2-6, with a tentative D call TRBD2 (6 bases). CDR3 size: 17 residues. From germline, CDR1 is SGHRS and CDR2 YFSETQ. For the CDR3, the DNA is TGCGCCAGCAGCTTGGGGGAGGCGGCCTCTGGGACCAACGTCCTGACTTTC. This translates into CASSLGEAASGTNVLTF.

This sequence joins TRBV15 and TRBJ1-5; tentatively, D is TRBD1 (5 bases). The germline V gene encodes CDR1 LNHNV and CDR2 YYDKDF (reference sequence). This CDR3 comprises 16 residues. V lost 6 bases and J lost 0, with 15 bases in between. As DNA, the CDR3 is TGTGCCACCAGTCGCTGGACACTGTATAGCAATCAGCCCCAGCATTTT. Amino acids: CATSRWTLYSNQPQHF.

This clonotype was counted at least ten times. The rearrangement links TRBV12-3 or TRBV12-4 to TRBJ2-3, with unresolved D. Trimming left V 7 bases short and J 5 bases short, with 16 bases between. This CDR3 is 14 amino acids long. For the CDR3, the DNA is TGTGCCAGCAATCCCGTCGGAGCGAGAGATACGCAGTATTTT. Its protein is CASNPVGARDTQYF.

This clonotype was observed at least ten times. The genes are TRBV6-1 and TRBJ2-7; D is ambiguous. Deletions cut 2 bases from V and 6 bases from J, with 11 bases between. CDR1 and CDR2 (germline): MNHNS, SASEGT. The CDR3 contains 13 residues. The CDR3 DNA sequence: TGTGCCAGCAGTGAATGGGATCGCTCCGAGCAGTACGTC. This codes for CASSEWDRSEQYV.

This clonotype appeared many times. V is TRBV29-1 and J is TRBJ1-2, with D perhaps TRBD1 (5 bases). Trimming cost V 7 bases and J 0 bases, with 9 bases left between them. Germline lookup yields CDR1 SQVTM and CDR2 ANQGSEA. This CDR3 comprises 12 residues. The chain's CDR3 is CSAGQTNYGYTF. Written as DNA, the CDR3 is TGCAGCGCGGGGCAGACTAACTATGGCTACACCTTC.

This clonotype was detected many times. This sequence joins TRBV18 and TRBJ2-3; tentatively, D is TRBD2 (5 bases). The CDR3 extends over 17 amino acids. CDR1 and CDR2 from the germline V gene are KGHSH and LQKENI. The V and J ends lost 3 bases and 1 base respectively, with 17 bases between them. For the CDR3, the DNA is TGTGCCAGCTCACCCTCTCTTTCAGGACTCGGCACAGATACGCAGTATTTT. Its protein product is CASSPSLSGLGTDTQYF.

This clonotype was detected ten times or more. The V call is TRBV28, the J call TRBJ2-2; D might be TRBD1 (5 bases). Germline V gene data show CDR1 as MDHEN and CDR2 as SYDVKM. V dropped 3 bases and J dropped 4 bases, with 12 bases sitting between them. The CDR3 contains 15 residues. CDR3 amino acids: CASSLFRAITGELFF. In DNA, the CDR3 is TGTGCCAGCAGTTTGTTCAGGGCGATCACCGGGGAGCTGTTTTTT.

There are many counts of this clonotype. This chain links TRBV7-9 with TRBJ2-3, with a possible D match to TRBD2 (5 bases). Trimming removed 2 bases from V and 2 bases from J, with 11 bases in between. Germline values: CDR1 SEHNR, CDR2 FQNEAQ (reference sequence). The CDR3 sequence is 15 residues long. The CDR3 coding sequence is TGTGCCAGCAGCTTAATGGGGAGCCCCACAGATACGCAGTATTTT. It codes for CASSLMGSPTDTQYF.